The rows below give T cell receptor beta chains drawn from one sample of a study of blood T cell repertoires in COVID-19. Measured with immunoSEQ multiplex PCR; TCRdb has only the in-frame clones, and not every one. The sample yields fewer than 300,000 clones, 85% seen once. Material: PBMCs or T cells enriched from blood (not recorded which). All receptors derive from a woman between 45 and 65 years old who had recovered from COVID-19. Both conserved end residues are part of each CDR3. Fields, in order: V gene, J gene, clone size, D gene, CDR3 DNA, CDR3 protein. The D gene is left open where the match is weak. Rows may omit the clone size; those that give it use once, few, many or a size class.

v_call: TRBV11-2
j_call: TRBJ1-4
clone_size: -
d_call: -
cdr3_nt: TGTGCCAGCAGCTTCCGGGGAGAGGAAGAAAAACTGTTTTTT
cdr3_aa: CASSFRGEEEKLFF

v_call: TRBV3-1/TRBV3-2
j_call: TRBJ2-2
clone_size: -
d_call: TRBD1
cdr3_nt: TGTGCCAGCAGCCTTCGGGACAGGGGGCGCCCCGGGGAGCTGTTTTTT
cdr3_aa: CASSLRDRGRPGELFF

v_call: TRBV5-1
j_call: TRBJ2-5
clone_size: -
d_call: -
cdr3_nt: TGCGCCAGCAGCCGCAACCCAGGACAGCAAGAGACCCAGTACTTC
cdr3_aa: CASSRNPGQQETQYF

v_call: TRBV11-2
j_call: TRBJ1-1
clone_size: -
d_call: -
cdr3_nt: TGTGCCAGCAGCTTAGGCTGGGGGCGAGGGACTGAAGCTTTCTTT
cdr3_aa: CASSLGWGRGTEAFF

v_call: TRBV5-8
j_call: TRBJ1-1
clone_size: -
d_call: -
cdr3_nt: TGTGCCAGCAGCTTTGACTACGGTAACACTGAAGCTTTCTTT
cdr3_aa: CASSFDYGNTEAFF

v_call: TRBV30
j_call: TRBJ2-5
clone_size: -
d_call: TRBD1
cdr3_nt: TGTGCCTGGAGTGTACAGGGGTTTTCGGAGACCCAGTACTTC
cdr3_aa: CAWSVQGFSETQYF

v_call: TRBV30
j_call: TRBJ1-2
clone_size: -
d_call: TRBD1
cdr3_nt: TGTGCCTGGGGACAGGGAAGGGACTATGGCTACACCTTC
cdr3_aa: CAWGQGRDYGYTF

v_call: TRBV19
j_call: TRBJ2-6
clone_size: -
d_call: -
cdr3_nt: TGTGCCAGTACTACCAACTCTGGGGCCAACGTCCTGACTTTC
cdr3_aa: CASTTNSGANVLTF

v_call: TRBV7-8
j_call: TRBJ1-3
clone_size: -
d_call: -
cdr3_nt: TGTGCCAGCAGCCCGCAAGTTAGGGGCGTTTCTCTCTCTGGAAACACCATATATTTT
cdr3_aa: CASSPQVRGVSLSGNTIYF

v_call: TRBV5-1
j_call: TRBJ2-3
clone_size: -
d_call: TRBD2
cdr3_nt: TGCGCCAGCAGCTTGGCCTCACTTACGACTAGCGGGACAGATACGCAGTATTTT
cdr3_aa: CASSLASLTTSGTDTQYF

v_call: TRBV28
j_call: TRBJ1-3
clone_size: once
d_call: -
cdr3_nt: TGTGCCAGCATCCAGGGATCCGGAAACACCATATATTTT
cdr3_aa: CASIQGSGNTIYF

v_call: TRBV19
j_call: TRBJ1-5
clone_size: once
d_call: TRBD1
cdr3_nt: TGTGCCAGTAGTGTAACAGGGGGTAATCAGCCCCAGCATTTT
cdr3_aa: CASSVTGGNQPQHF